This TCR beta chain emerged from a study of T cells after yellow fever vaccination. CDR1 is SGHRS and CDR2 is YFSETQ in the germline V gene. V gave up 2 bases and J gave up 5 bases, with 10 bases separating them. The CDR3 consists of 13 residues. This clonotype was recorded at least ten times. Using its own MiXCR run on the 5' RACE reads, TCRdb lists one record per CDR3 protein. The data contain some 240,000 distinct CDR3 sequences, around 3.5% of them seen just once; the ten biggest clones take up approximately 18%. The clonotype originates from a young man who received the YFV17D yellow fever vaccine. The chain uses TRBV5-1 and TRBJ1-1; D is possibly TRBD1 (6 bases). Sequences were derived from PBMCs, sampled 15 days after the yellow fever booster vaccination. CDR3: CASSFGQNTEAFF. The CDR3 DNA reads TGCGCCAGCAGCTTCGGACAGAATACTGAAGCTTTCTTT.